This is a list of T cell receptor beta chains from one sample in a study of blood T cell repertoires in COVID-19. Sequencing used immunoSEQ multiplex PCR; TCRdb keeps in-frame clones, though not all of them. The data contain roughly 250,000 clones, about 93% of them singletons. The sample was PBMCs or T cells enriched from blood (not recorded which). These receptors were taken from a woman aged 18-29 years who had recovered from COVID-19. Each CDR3 is given with its conserved first and last residue. D genes are given only for firm matches.

j_call: TRBJ1-6; v_call: TRBV18; cdr3_length: 12; d_call: -; cdr3_aa: CAVEPGDSPLHF; cdr3_nt: TGTGCCGTAGAGCCGGGGGATTCACCCCTCCACTTT
j_call: TRBJ1-1; v_call: TRBV5-4; cdr3_length: 15; d_call: -; cdr3_aa: CASSLATSSNTEAFF; cdr3_nt: TGTGCCAGCAGCTTGGCAACATCATCGAACACTGAAGCTTTCTTT
j_call: TRBJ2-7; v_call: TRBV4-2; cdr3_length: 15; d_call: TRBD2; cdr3_aa: CASSQDPSGTNEQYF; cdr3_nt: TGTGCCAGCAGCCAAGACCCCTCCGGGACTAACGAGCAGTACTTC
j_call: TRBJ1-1; v_call: TRBV11-3; cdr3_length: 13; d_call: -; cdr3_aa: CASSFSGDTEAFF; cdr3_nt: TGTGCCAGCAGCTTTTCAGGGGACACTGAAGCTTTCTTT
j_call: TRBJ1-2; v_call: TRBV5-1; cdr3_length: 14; d_call: TRBD1; cdr3_aa: CASSLVGQHYGYTF; cdr3_nt: TGCGCCAGCAGCTTGGTGGGACAGCACTATGGCTACACCTTC
j_call: TRBJ2-5; v_call: TRBV28; cdr3_length: 18; d_call: TRBD2; cdr3_aa: CASSLWSGRAFNQETQYF; cdr3_nt: TGTGCCAGCAGTTTGTGGAGCGGGAGGGCTTTTAATCAAGAGACCCAGTACTTC
j_call: TRBJ2-1; v_call: TRBV5-1; cdr3_length: 15; d_call: TRBD2; cdr3_aa: CASTLAGGSYNEQFF; cdr3_nt: TGCGCCAGCACCTTAGCGGGAGGCTCCTACAATGAGCAGTTCTTC
j_call: TRBJ1-2; v_call: TRBV4-1; cdr3_length: 14; d_call: TRBD1; cdr3_aa: CASSDMGQWDGYTF; cdr3_nt: TGCGCCAGCAGCGACATGGGACAGTGGGATGGCTACACCTTC
j_call: TRBJ2-1; v_call: TRBV2; cdr3_length: 15; d_call: TRBD1; cdr3_aa: CASSSVRGRNNEQFF; cdr3_nt: TGTGCCAGCAGCTCTGTCAGGGGGCGAAACAATGAGCAGTTCTTC
j_call: TRBJ1-6; v_call: TRBV7-9; cdr3_length: 13; d_call: -; cdr3_aa: CASSFLSGSPLHF; cdr3_nt: TGTGCCAGCAGCTTCTTGTCCGGGTCACCCCTCCACTTT
j_call: TRBJ2-3; v_call: TRBV2; cdr3_length: 16; d_call: TRBD2; cdr3_aa: CASNPAGGRYTDTQYF; cdr3_nt: TGTGCCAGCAACCCCGCGGGGGGGAGATACACAGATACGCAGTATTTT
j_call: TRBJ2-7; v_call: TRBV7-2; cdr3_length: 13; d_call: TRBD2; cdr3_aa: CASSLAGGYEQYF; cdr3_nt: TGTGCCAGCAGCCTAGCGGGAGGCTACGAGCAGTACTTC
j_call: TRBJ2-3; v_call: TRBV7-3; cdr3_length: 16; d_call: -; cdr3_aa: CASSLTRTASTDTQYF; cdr3_nt: TGTGCCAGCAGCTTAACCCGGACTGCTAGCACAGATACGCAGTATTTT